The 27 T cell receptor beta chains below all came from one sample that was sequenced in a study of T cells in women clearing cervical HPV infection. Only in-frame clones appear in the TCRdb table, and some are missing; sequencing was by immunoSEQ multiplex PCR. The data show 25,000 to 35,000 clones, and the top ten clones hold 7.5% to 9.5%. Sequenced material: blood buffy coat. The receptor set was obtained from a woman between 18 and 70 years old with a cervical HPV16 infection that either progressed to CIN3+ or cleared (not recorded which).

CDR3 region: CASSLQGIVGDGQYF. CDR3 DNA (partial): TGCGCCAGCAGCTTACAGGGGATCGTTGGAGATGGT. The rearrangement links TRBV5-1 to TRBJ2-4, with 7 bases matching TRBD1. The read stops 3 residues short of the end of the CDR3; the missing end is completed from the germline J gene. This CDR3 comprises 15 residues. Looked up from germline, CDR1 is SGHRS and CDR2 is YFSETQ. Based on the CDR3 plus reference TRBV5-1 and TRBJ2-4, the full variable domain is KAGVTQTPRYLIKTRGQQVTLSCSPISGHRSVSWYQQTPGQGLQFLFEYFSETQRNKGNFPGRFSGRQFSNSRSEMNVSTLELGDSALYLCASSLQGIVGDGQYFGAGTRLSVL.

About this clone: The read ends 3 residues before the CDR3 terminus; that terminus is restored from the germline J gene. The V gene is TRBV2, the J gene TRBJ2-1, with TRBD1 as a possible D gene (6 bases). The CDR3 has 13 residues. Between the trimmed V and J ends, which lost 4 bases and 7 bases, there was a span of 11 bases. In germline, CDR1 is SNHLY, CDR2 FYNNEI. The CDR3 is CASSAGRGNEQFF. CDR3 DNA, as far as it was read: TGTGCCAGCAGTGCTGGCAGGGGTAATGAG.

Comment on this clone: The read finishes 3 residues shy of the CDR3 end, and the germline J gene is used to complete it. The genes are TRBV7-9 and TRBJ2-7, with a possible D match to TRBD1 (6 bases). This CDR3 has 14 residues. Germline CDR1 reads SEHNR; CDR2 reads FQNEAQ (reference sequence). Trimming cost V 1 base and J 6 bases, with 13 bases left between them. CDR3 bases read: TGTGCCAGCAGCTTAGGAGGGGGAAAGACCGAG. Its translation is CASSLGGGKTE. The complete CDR3 reads CASSLGGGKTEQYF.

A remark on this clone: The read comes to an end 3 residues before the CDR3 does, leaving the germline J gene to fill in the end. The rearrangement uses TRBV11-3 and TRBJ2-1, with 7 bases identical to TRBD2. This CDR3 has 13 residues. Germline trimming cut 9 bases from V and 5 bases from J; bases unmatched to any gene: 7. Germline V gene data show CDR1 as SGHNT and CDR2 as YENEEA. The CDR3 DNA, read in part, is TGTGCCAGTCGGGCGCGGGAGAACAATGAG. Its translation is CASRARENNE. In full, the CDR3 is CASRARENNEQFF.

A word on this clone: Read data end 3 residues before the CDR3 end; the end is taken from the germline J gene. V and J are TRBV20-1 and TRBJ2-5; TRBD2 matches at 12 bases. The germline V gene encodes CDR1 DFQATT and CDR2 SNEGSKA (reference sequence). The CDR3 length is 15 residues. J lost 4 bases, V lost 2 bases, and 5 bases had no gene match. The CDR3 sequence is CSARRTSGIVETQYF. CDR3 DNA, as far as it was read: TGCAGTGCTAGAAGGACTAGCGGGATTGTAGAGACC.

With regard to this clone: The read ends 3 residues shy of where the CDR3 ends; the end is completed using the germline J gene. This sequence joins TRBV2 and TRBJ2-3; TRBD2 is a possible D gene (6 bases). CDR1 SNHLY and CDR2 FYNNEI come from the germline V gene. The length of the CDR3 is 16 residues. V lost 6 bases, J lost 0 bases, and 16 bases lay in between. CDR3 protein: CASRPGLITSTDTQYF. CDR3 bases read: TGTGCCAGCAGGCCGGGACTGATAACTAGCACAGATACG.

CDR3 sequence reads: CASNQEFSYEQYF. CDR3 DNA (partial): TGTGCCAGCAATCAGGAATTCTCCTACGAG. The chain couples TRBV2 to TRBJ2-7; D is unclear. The DNA ends 3 residues before the CDR3 does, and the rest of the CDR3 is filled in from the germline J gene. This CDR3 has 13 residues. Germline V gene data show CDR1 as SNHLY and CDR2 as FYNNEI. Trimming stripped 7 bases from V and 0 bases from J, with 10 bases between.

Turning to this clone: The sequenced fragment ends 3 residues before the CDR3 boundary, so the rest is inferred from the germline J gene. The chain uses TRBV6-1 and TRBJ1-2; 8 bases are a match to TRBD1. The CDR3 spans 14 residues. CDR1 is MNHNS and CDR2 is SASEGT in the germline V gene. The CDR3 here is CASSDQHGQGRYTF. The CDR3 bases that were read are TGTGCCAGCAGTGATCAACACGGACAGGGAAGG.

As to this clone: The read ends 3 residues shy of where the CDR3 ends; the end is completed using the germline J gene. The rearrangement links TRBV5-6 to TRBJ1-2; 9 positions match TRBD1. This CDR3 is built from 14 residues. CDR1 and CDR2 from the germline V gene are SGHDT and YYEEEE. The sequenced part of the CDR3 DNA is TGTGCCAGCAGCTTGAAAACAGGGGGCAATGAG. Its protein product is CASSLKTGGNE. The whole CDR3 region reads CASSLKTGGNEYTF.

Notes on this clone: The sequence runs out 3 residues before the end of the CDR3; the remainder is reconstructed from the germline J gene. The chain links TRBV12-5 to TRBJ2-1, with 7 bases that match TRBD2. Losses at the gene ends were 6 bases for V and 4 bases for J; bases not matched to a gene: 6. The length of the CDR3 is 14 residues. Germline-derived CDR1 and CDR2 are LGHNT and FRNRAP. The chain's CDR3 is CASGLALKYNEQFF. The CDR3 DNA, read in part, is TGTGCTAGTGGACTAGCGTTAAAGTACAATGAG.

As concerns this clone: The read is 3 residues too short to cover the CDR3 end, so that end is filled in from the germline J gene. The chain joins TRBV2 to TRBJ2-3; no reliable D call. There are 13 residues in the CDR3. V dropped 6 bases and J dropped 3 bases, with 10 bases sitting between them. Germline lookup yields CDR1 SNHLY and CDR2 FYNNEI. The CDR3 sequence: CASRVGYTDTQYF. Partial CDR3 DNA: TGTGCCAGCAGAGTAGGGTATACAGATACG.

With respect to this clone: The CDR3 is cut off 3 residues early in the read; its end comes from the germline J gene. The gene calls are TRBV10-2 and TRBJ2-7; a possible D gene is TRBD2 (6 bases). The CDR3 covers 13 residues. V lost 6 bases and J lost 2, with 11 bases in between. The germline V gene has CDR1 WSHSY and CDR2 SAAADI. The CDR3 DNA, read in part, is TGCGCCAGCAGAGTTAGCGGAACCTACGAG. Translating gives CASRVSGTYE. In full, the CDR3 reads CASRVSGTYEQYF.

Points on this clone: The read is 3 residues too short to cover the CDR3 end, so that end is filled in from the germline J gene. The rearrangement links TRBV11-2 to TRBJ1-1; D is undetermined. The CDR3 has 13 residues. Germline CDR1 SGHAT, CDR2 FQNNGV. The V and J ends lost 1 base and 1 base respectively, with 4 bases between them. CDR3 DNA (partial): TGTGCCAGCAGCTTAGGGCCGAACACTGAA. Translating gives CASSLGPNTE. The complete CDR3 sequence is CASSLGPNTEAFF.

This clone is deemed medium-sized by its frequency. The read ends 3 residues before the CDR3 terminus; that terminus is restored from the germline J gene. The chain combines TRBV19 with TRBJ1-5; D not certain. There are 15 residues in the CDR3. Germline assignment: CDR1 LNHDA and CDR2 SQIVND (reference sequence). The germline V and J ends were trimmed by 5 bases and 0 bases, with 11 bases remaining between them. The CDR3 bases that were read are TGTGCCAGTAGTCCCCTGGCAGATAGCAATCAGCCC. It encodes CASSPLADSNQP. The entire CDR3 reads CASSPLADSNQPQHF.

A remark on this clone: The CDR3 is cut off 3 residues early in the read; its end comes from the germline J gene. The V gene is TRBV19, the J gene TRBJ1-1, with a possible D match to TRBD1 (5 bases). The CDR3 is made up of 14 amino acids. CDR1 LNHDA and CDR2 SQIVND come from the germline V gene (reference sequence). CDR3 protein: CASTHIGGKNIAFF. The part of the CDR3 DNA that was read is TGTGCCAGTACCCACATCGGGGGGAAAAACATT.

CDR3 sequence: CASSRQGGNEQYF. Incomplete CDR3 DNA: TGCGCCAGCAGTAGACAGGGAGGCAACGAG. The J gene is TRBJ2-7, the V gene TRBV5-1; tentatively, D is TRBD1 (7 bases). Read sequence stops 3 residues before the CDR3 end, and the germline J gene provides the missing end. CDR1 is SGHRS and CDR2 is YFSETQ in the germline V gene. Trimming removed 5 bases at V and 5 bases at J, with 14 bases between. The CDR3 length is 13 residues.

In regard to this clone: Coverage ceases 3 residues before the CDR3 finishes, and the germline J gene fills in the end. V and J are TRBV20-1 and TRBJ2-1, with a possible D match to TRBD1 (5 bases). CDR1 DFQATT and CDR2 SNEGSKA come from the germline V gene (reference sequence). This CDR3 spans 13 amino acids. V was clipped by 3 bases and J by 4 bases, with 10 bases between them. The covered CDR3 bases are TGCAGTGCTAGGACAGACAAATACAATGAG. Protein sequence: CSARTDKYNE. The whole CDR3 sequence reads CSARTDKYNEQFF.

As regards this clone: The CDR3 end falls 3 residues outside the read, so it is completed with the germline J gene. The V and J genes are TRBV2 and TRBJ2-2; weak D call: TRBD1 (5 bases). This CDR3 spans 15 amino acids. The germline V gene has CDR1 SNHLY and CDR2 FYNNEI. The CDR3 loop reads CASKTEISGANVLFF. The CDR3 DNA, read in part, is TGTGCCAGCAAAACGGAGATCTCTGGGGCCAACGTG.

As concerns this clone: The CDR3 extends 3 residues past the end of the read, so its final part is completed from the germline J gene. This rearrangement joins TRBV5-1 to TRBJ2-5, with a possible D match to TRBD1 (6 bases). The CDR3 sequence is 15 residues long. Looked up from germline, CDR1 is SGHRS and CDR2 is YFSETQ. This chain's CDR3 is CASSLGGDIADTQYF. The part of the CDR3 DNA that was read is TGCGCCAGCAGCTTGGGTGGGGACATAGCAGATACC.

This clone counts as medium-sized by frequency. The CDR3 here is CASRSSGGEGNGYTF. The DNA read from the CDR3 is TGTGCCAGCAGGTCCTCAGGGGGCGAAGGAAATGGC. The gene calls are TRBV6-2 or TRBV6-3 and TRBJ1-2, with 8 bases lining up with TRBD1. Read data end 3 residues before the CDR3 end; the end is taken from the germline J gene. CDR3 length equals 15 residues. Germline trimming cut 6 bases from V and 6 bases from J; bases unmatched to any gene: 12. The V gene's germline CDR1 is MNHEY and CDR2 SVGEGT.

Regarding this clone: The missing CDR3 end, 3 residues past where the read stops, is filled in from the germline J gene. The rearrangement joins TRBV20-1 to TRBJ1-5; no definite D call. V dropped 2 bases and J dropped 1 base, with 9 bases sitting between them. This CDR3 comprises 14 residues. Germline assignment: CDR1 DFQATT and CDR2 SNEGSKA (reference sequence). Here the CDR3 reads CSARLRGSNQPQHF. Partial CDR3 DNA: TGCAGTGCTAGATTACGAGGCAGCAATCAGCCC.

Note on this clone: The missing CDR3 end, 3 residues past where the read stops, is filled in from the germline J gene. The V call is TRBV20-1, the J call TRBJ2-5, with 7 bases identical to TRBD2. V trimming: 0 bases; J trimming: 4 bases; junction bases outside the gene matches: 8. Germline assignment: CDR1 DFQATT and CDR2 SNEGSKA (reference sequence). This CDR3 has 15 residues. This CDR3 is CSAREALGGGETQYF. The CDR3 bases that were read are TGCAGTGCTAGAGAGGCCCTTGGGGGGGGAGAGACC.

Concerning this clone itself: The read terminates 3 residues before the CDR3 end, so the remaining end is supplied by the germline J gene. This sequence joins TRBV7-7 and TRBJ2-1; the match to TRBD1 covers 9 bases. The germline CDR1 and CDR2 sequences are SSHAT and FNYEAQ (reference sequence). CDR3 length: 17 residues. V lost 5 bases, J lost 7 bases, and 15 bases stayed unmatched. CDR3 protein: CASSPGQGRTNGNEQFF. The CDR3 bases that were read are TGTGCCAGCAGCCCAGGACAGGGGCGGACAAATGGAAATGAG.

Worth noting for this clone: The missing CDR3 end, 3 residues past where the read stops, is filled in from the germline J gene. The genes are TRBV7-9 and TRBJ1-4, with 8 bases lining up with TRBD1. The CDR3 extends over 15 amino acids. The germline CDR1 and CDR2 sequences are SEHNR and FQNEAQ (reference sequence). V dropped 2 bases and J dropped 8; count of bases not matched to a gene: 7. The CDR3 sequence: CASSLNGQGSEKLFF. The sequenced CDR3 bases are TGTGCCAGCAGCTTAAACGGACAGGGTAGCGAAAAA.

A note on this clone: The sequenced fragment ends 3 residues before the CDR3 boundary, so the rest is inferred from the germline J gene. J is TRBJ2-7 and V is TRBV28, with D maybe TRBD1 (5 bases). V lost 3 bases and J lost 2, with 11 bases in between. Per germline, CDR1 MDHEN and CDR2 SYDVKM. The CDR3 extends over 14 amino acids. The CDR3 loop is CASSFVARAYEQYF. The covered CDR3 bases are TGTGCCAGCAGTTTTGTGGCCAGGGCCTACGAG.

Comment on this clone: The read is 3 residues too short to cover the CDR3 end, so that end is filled in from the germline J gene. The chain links TRBV2 to TRBJ2-4, with D perhaps TRBD1 (5 bases). CDR1 and CDR2 from the germline V gene are SNHLY and FYNNEI. This CDR3 has 13 amino acids. V was cut by 7 bases and J by 7 bases, with 14 bases left in between. The sequenced part of the CDR3 DNA is TGTGCCAGCAAATCCCAGGGATTGAACATT. It yields the protein CASKSQGLNI. The complete CDR3 protein is CASKSQGLNIQYF.

On this clone: The CDR3 extends 3 residues past the end of the read, so its final part is completed from the germline J gene. This chain connects TRBV5-4 to TRBJ2-1, with TRBD1 identical over 11 bases. V lost 0 bases, J lost 7 bases, and 3 bases stayed unmatched. There are 15 residues in the CDR3. In germline, CDR1 is SGHNT, CDR2 YYREEE (reference sequence). CDR3 bases read: TGTGCCAGCAGCTTGGTAGGGACAGGGGGGAATGAG. This sequence encodes CASSLVGTGGNE. The full CDR3 sequence reads CASSLVGTGGNEQFF.